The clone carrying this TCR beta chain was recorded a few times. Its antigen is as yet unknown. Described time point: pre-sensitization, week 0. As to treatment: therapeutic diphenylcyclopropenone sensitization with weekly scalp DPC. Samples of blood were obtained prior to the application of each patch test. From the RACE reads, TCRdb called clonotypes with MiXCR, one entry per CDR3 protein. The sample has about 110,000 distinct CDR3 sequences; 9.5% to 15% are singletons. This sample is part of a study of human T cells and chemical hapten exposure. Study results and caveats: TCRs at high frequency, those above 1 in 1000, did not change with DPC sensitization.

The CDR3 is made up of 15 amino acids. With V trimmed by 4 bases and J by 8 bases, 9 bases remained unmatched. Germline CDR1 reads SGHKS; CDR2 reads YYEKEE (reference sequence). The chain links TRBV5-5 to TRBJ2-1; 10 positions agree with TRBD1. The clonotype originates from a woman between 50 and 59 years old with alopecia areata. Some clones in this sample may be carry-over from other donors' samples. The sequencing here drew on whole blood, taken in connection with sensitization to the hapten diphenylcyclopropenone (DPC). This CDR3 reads CASSLRGQGFDEQFF. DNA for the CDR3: TGTGCCAGCAGCCTGAGGGGACAGGGGTTCGATGAGCAGTTCTTC.